This T cell receptor beta chain is drawn from a study of blood T cell repertoires in COVID-19. Across the whole study: T cells, B-cell-depleted T cells, or PBMCs supplied cDNA or gDNA.

Source study methods: How many nucleated cells were present was estimated from reference gene primer amplification. The repertoire was sequenced with immunoSEQ multiplex PCR; TCRdb's copy has only in-frame clones and lacks some. V, J and clone size are taken as reported in that table, and D and trimming were inferred from the DNA itself. The table shows some 250,000 clones, with around three quarters occurring only once. Germline values: CDR1 SGHRS, CDR2 YFSETQ. The CDR3 covers 14 residues. The ends were cut back, 4 bases at V and 2 bases at J, with 7 bases in the middle. Sequencing was carried out using peripheral blood. This sequence joins TRBV5-1 and TRBJ2-6; tentatively, D is TRBD1 (5 bases). This receptor was taken from a woman older than 75 with acute or convalescent COVID-19. CDR3 sequence (DNA): TGCGCCAGCAGCCCAGGGCCTGGGGCCAACGTCCTGACTTTC. Translating it yields CASSPGPGANVLTF. Combining the CDR3 with reference TRBV5-1 and TRBJ2-6 gives the whole variable domain KAGVTQTPRYLIKTRGQQVTLSCSPISGHRSVSWYQQTPGQGLQFLFEYFSETQRNKGNFPGRFSGRQFSNSRSEMNVSTLELGDSALYLCASSPGPGANVLTFGAGSRLTVL.